The rows below give T cell receptor beta chains drawn from one sample of a study of metastatic and nonmetastatic thyroid tumors. TCRdb re-called the PCR reads via MiXCR. The data contain fewer than 100,000 clones, just under 15% of them seen just once; the ten biggest clones take up roughly 3.6%. Sequenced: blood. These receptors were collected from a female donor with papillary thyroid cancer or a benign thyroid nodule (not recorded which). Some clones in this sample may be carry-over from other donors' samples. CDR3s include the opening cysteine and the closing phenylalanine or tryptophan. A D gene is named only where the DNA matches it firmly. A clone size is listed for some rows: how often the clone was seen (once, few, many), or a class if it is expanded.

D: TRBD1; size: many; V: TRBV5-8; J: TRBJ1-5; CDR3: CASSLLAGGHNQPQHF; DNA: TGTGCCAGCAGCTTGTTGGCAGGGGGCCACAATCAGCCCCAGCATTTT
D: NA; size: few; V: TRBV6-1; J: TRBJ1-2; CDR3: CASRPRWRGAGGHGYTF; DNA: TGTGCCAGCAGACCCCGATGGAGGGGCGCGGGTGGCCATGGCTACACCTTC
D: NA; size: NA; V: TRBV3-1; J: TRBJ2-3; CDR3: CASSGGRCGTDTQYF; DNA: TGTGCCAGCAGCGGGGGGCGGTGCGGCACAGATACGCAGTATTTT
D: TRBD2; size: many; V: TRBV12-3/TRBV12-4; J: TRBJ2-5; CDR3: CASRTGLEETQYF; DNA: TGTGCCAGCAGGACGGGACTAGAAGAGACCCAGTACTTC
D: TRBD1; size: NA; V: TRBV5-1; J: TRBJ2-5; CDR3: CASSPLGWDSPRQDTQYF; DNA: TGCGCCAGCAGCCCTCTTGGGTGGGACAGCCCTCGTCAAGATACCCAGTACTTC
D: NA; size: many; V: TRBV18; J: TRBJ2-5; CDR3: CASSPPGLQETQYF; DNA: TGTGCCAGCTCACCACCGGGGCTACAAGAGACCCAGTACTTC
D: NA; size: NA; V: TRBV7-3; J: TRBJ2-1; CDR3: CASSLILADGAPYNEQFF; DNA: TGTGCCAGCAGCTTAATACTCGCCGATGGGGCCCCCTACAATGAGCAGTTCTTC
D: TRBD1; size: many; V: TRBV5-1; J: TRBJ1-2; CDR3: CASSSDRGGYTF; DNA: TGCGCCAGCAGCTCGGACAGGGGCGGCTACACCTTC
D: TRBD2; size: NA; V: TRBV7-9; J: TRBJ2-1; CDR3: CASSLGGGDYNEQFF; DNA: TGTGCCAGCAGCTTAGGGGGAGGGGACTACAATGAGCAGTTCTTC
D: NA; size: medium-sized; V: TRBV12-3/TRBV12-4; J: TRBJ1-2; CDR3: CASSPAGGTDGYTF; DNA: TGTGCCAGCAGCCCTGCCGGGGGGACCGATGGCTACACCTTC
D: NA; size: few; V: TRBV6-1; J: TRBJ2-5; CDR3: CASSDVYHLQETQCF; DNA: TGTGCCAGCAGTGATGTCTACCACCTCCAAGAGACCCAGTGCTTC
D: NA; size: many; V: TRBV5-1; J: TRBJ1-3; CDR3: CASRVALSGNTIYF; DNA: TGCGCCAGCAGAGTGGCTCTGAGTGGAAACACCATATATTTT
D: NA; size: many; V: TRBV11-2; J: TRBJ2-5; CDR3: CASSSLGEQETQYF; DNA: TGTGCCAGCAGCTCCTTAGGAGAACAAGAGACCCAGTACTTC
D: NA; size: many; V: TRBV11-1; J: TRBJ2-3; CDR3: CASSWTRTDTQYF; DNA: TGTGCCAGCAGCTGGACTCGGACAGATACGCAGTATTTT
D: NA; size: many; V: TRBV20-1; J: TRBJ2-1; CDR3: CSASGGEYNEQFF; DNA: TGCAGTGCTAGCGGGGGAGAATACAATGAGCAGTTCTTC
D: NA; size: many; V: TRBV6-1; J: TRBJ1-3; CDR3: CASIGVGETGNTIYF; DNA: TGTGCCAGCATTGGGGTGGGGGAGACTGGAAACACCATATATTTT
D: NA; size: NA; V: TRBV6-1; J: TRBJ1-4; CDR3: CASRHRLGYVEKLFF; DNA: TGTGCCAGCAGGCACCGTTTAGGGTACGTCGAAAAACTGTTTTTT
D: NA; size: many; V: TRBV6-1; J: TRBJ1-5; CDR3: CASRIYSNQPQHF; DNA: TGTGCCAGCAGGATCTATAGCAATCAGCCCCAGCATTTT
D: TRBD1; size: few; V: TRBV6-2/TRBV6-3; J: TRBJ1-5; CDR3: CASSWTGAINQPQHF; DNA: TGTGCCAGCAGCTGGACAGGGGCCATCAATCAGCCCCAGCATTTT
D: TRBD1; size: many; V: TRBV20-1; J: TRBJ1-4; CDR3: CSAIEETGAEKLFF; DNA: TGCAGTGCTATAGAAGAGACAGGGGCGGAAAAACTGTTTTTT
D: NA; size: many; V: TRBV11-1; J: TRBJ2-3; CDR3: CASSLAVGSTDTQYF; DNA: TGTGCCAGCAGCTTAGCAGTGGGGAGCACAGATACGCAGTATTTT
D: NA; size: many; V: TRBV5-1; J: TRBJ1-4; CDR3: CASSLDRIQGEKLFF; DNA: TGCGCCAGCAGCCTCGACAGGATCCAAGGTGAAAAACTGTTTTTT
D: NA; size: many; V: TRBV5-1; J: TRBJ2-5; CDR3: CASSLGDREGETQYF; DNA: TGCGCCAGCAGCTTGGGAGACAGGGAGGGGGAGACCCAGTACTTC
D: NA; size: many; V: TRBV2; J: TRBJ1-1; CDR3: CASSEIKSLAGTRPNTEAFF; DNA: TGTGCCAGCAGTGAAATCAAAAGTTTGGCGGGGACTCGACCGAACACTGAAGCTTTCTTT
D: NA; size: many; V: TRBV5-1; J: TRBJ2-2; CDR3: CASTPHGGPGELFF; DNA: TGCGCCAGCACCCCCCACGGGGGGCCCGGGGAGCTGTTTTTT
D: NA; size: many; V: TRBV5-1; J: TRBJ2-7; CDR3: CASSAREGSEQYF; DNA: TGCGCCAGCAGCGCACGGGAAGGGTCCGAGCAGTACTTC
D: NA; size: NA; V: TRBV13; J: TRBJ2-6; CDR3: CASSLRLQAVSAGANVLTF; DNA: TGTGCCAGCAGCCTCCGCTTACAGGCGGTGTCGGCTGGTGCCAACGTCCTGACTTTC
D: TRBD1; size: many; V: TRBV28; J: TRBJ1-3; CDR3: CASSFRQGNTIYF; DNA: TGTGCCAGCAGCTTCCGACAGGGCAACACCATATATTTT
D: TRBD1; size: many; V: TRBV28; J: TRBJ1-2; CDR3: CASSLDRVKGYTF; DNA: TGTGCCAGCAGTTTGGACAGGGTAAAGGGCTACACCTTC
D: NA; size: NA; V: TRBV6-2/TRBV6-3; J: TRBJ2-7; CDR3: CASSWTESLYDQNF; DNA: TGTGCCAGCAGTTGGACAGAGAGCCTCTACGATCAGAACTTC
D: TRBD1; size: many; V: TRBV4-2; J: TRBJ1-3; CDR3: CASSQTGIGNTIYF; DNA: TGTGCCAGCAGCCAGACAGGGATTGGAAACACCATATATTTT
D: NA; size: few; V: TRBV4-1; J: TRBJ2-5; CDR3: CASSQDVALRGTQYF; DNA: TGCGCCAGCAGCCAAGATGTCGCCCTCAGGGGGACCCAGTACTTC
D: TRBD2; size: NA; V: TRBV20-1; J: TRBJ2-1; CDR3: CSAPLAGGQSNEQFF; DNA: TGCAGTGCTCCCTTAGCGGGGGGGCAGAGCAATGAGCAGTTCTTC
D: NA; size: many; V: TRBV15; J: TRBJ1-4; CDR3: CATSRGGNGDEKLFF; DNA: TGTGCCACCAGCAGAGGGGGGAACGGGGATGAAAAACTGTTTTTT
D: NA; size: NA; V: TRBV4-2; J: TRBJ2-3; CDR3: CASSHWGREDTDTQYF; DNA: TGTGCCAGCAGCCATTGGGGTCGAGAAGACACAGATACGCAGTATTTT